These 17 T cell receptor beta chains came from one sample sequenced in a study of molecular identifiers for immune sequencing clone quantification. Each CDR3 protein gets one entry after TCRdb re-called the PCR reads with MiXCR. The sample has a few hundred thousand distinct CDR3 sequences, 20% to 25% seen once. The sequencing sample was made of naive CD8+ T cells from blood, with Jurkat cell RNA spiked in. Subset: FACS-sorted CD8+CD4-CCR7+CD45RA+ naive T cells. The receptors here all came from a human donor in good health. Some libraries in this study had Jurkat cell RNA spiked in.

In its sample, this clonotype was seen many times. V usage is TRBV6-5 and J usage is TRBJ1-4; perhaps TRBD1 as D (5 bases). Germline CDR1 MNHEY, CDR2 SVGAGI. This CDR3 is 15 amino acids long. V dropped 6 bases and J dropped 1 base, with 12 bases sitting between them. The CDR3, as DNA: TGTGCCAGCAGCGAACGGGGCTTAACTAATGAAAAACTGTTTTTT. Its protein is CASSERGLTNEKLFF.

This clonotype was seen ten or more times. V gene TRBV24-1 combines with J gene TRBJ2-3; D unresolved. The CDR3 is 13 amino acids. CDR1 KGHDR and CDR2 SFDVKD come from the germline V gene. Trimming removed 4 bases from V and 6 bases from J, with 10 bases in between. CDR3 protein: CATSDLSQDTQYF. In DNA form, the CDR3 reads TGTGCCACCAGTGACCTGAGCCAGGATACGCAGTATTTT.

This clonotype was seen a few times. This sequence joins TRBV6-6 and TRBJ2-7, with D tentatively TRBD1 (6 bases). Germline CDR1 reads MNHNY; CDR2 reads SVGAGI (reference sequence). The CDR3 totals 15 residues. V was cut by 0 bases and J by 4 bases, with 13 bases left in between. The CDR3 region has the DNA TGTGCCAGCAGTTACTCGCTAGACAGGAGTTACGAGCAGTACTTC. Translation: CASSYSLDRSYEQYF.

In regard to this clonotype: A much larger clone is a single base away; this may be a read error. This chain joins TRBV7-9 and TRBJ1-4, with 9 bases matching TRBD1. Looked up from germline, CDR1 is SEHNR and CDR2 is FQNEAQ (reference sequence). CDR3 size: 14 residues. V trimming: 5 bases; J trimming: 10 bases; junction bases outside the gene matches: 8. CDR3: CASSLGQGYGKLFF. The CDR3 coding sequence is TGTGCCAGCAGCCTGGGACAGGGCTACGGAAAACTGTTTTTT. Using reference TRBV7-9 and TRBJ1-4 for the parts outside the CDR3, the full variable domain is DTGVSQNPRHKITKRGQNVTFRCDPISEHNRLYWYRQTLGQGPEFLTYFQNEAQLEKSRLLSDRFSAERPKGSFSTLEIQRTEQGDSAMYLCASSLGQGYGKLFFGSGTQLSVL.

Concerning this clonotype: This may arise from a read error, as a much more abundant clone is one base away. The chain is built from TRBV20-1 and TRBJ2-3; maybe TRBD1 (5 bases). The DNA end is more similar to TRBJ1-5, so the J call may be wrong. The CDR3 is 14 amino acids. CDR1 is DFQATT, CDR2 SNEGSKA, per germline (reference sequence). The CDR3 DNA follows: TGCAGTGCTAGTGGGGGGGGGAGAGTCGATACGCAGCATTTT. Translated, it gives CSASGGGRVDTQHF.

This clonotype appeared a few times. The chain joins TRBV7-9 to TRBJ2-7; 13 nucleotides agree with TRBD2. Germline V CDR1 and CDR2: SEHNR, FQNEAQ (reference sequence). Germline trimming cut 5 bases from V and 0 bases from J; bases unmatched to any gene: 7. The CDR3 covers 17 residues. In DNA form, the CDR3 reads TGTGCCAGCAGCAGGACTAGCGGGGGCCCTAGCTCCTACGAGCAGTACTTC. Translating it yields CASSRTSGGPSSYEQYF.

This clonotype was picked up a small number of times. The V call is TRBV19, the J call TRBJ2-1; 10 bases align to TRBD1. V shed 4 bases and J 10 bases; nucleotides not matched to a gene: 13. Germline lookup yields CDR1 LNHDA and CDR2 SQIVND (reference sequence). The CDR3 sequence is 16 residues long. The CDR3 DNA follows: TGTGCCAGTAGTAACCTCCCGACAGGGGGCTGGAGCGAGCAGTTCTTC. Translated: CASSNLPTGGWSEQFF.

Worth noting for this clonotype: Possible read error: a much larger clone is one base away. The chain has TRBV7-6 and TRBJ2-3; weak D call: TRBD2 (6 bases). The CDR3 is 16 amino acids. From germline, CDR1 is SGHVS and CDR2 FNYEAQ. V lost 5 bases and J 1 base, leaving 16 bases between the germline ends. CDR3 sequence (DNA): TGTGCCAGCAGCCGGGACCCTGGCGGGGGCACAGATACGCAGTATTTT. Amino acids: CASSRDPGGGTDTQYF.

This clonotype has at least ten counts. The chain recombines TRBV7-9 with TRBJ2-7; 7 positions agree with TRBD1. The J segment lost 2 bases and the V segment lost 4 bases, leaving 8 bases of the junction unmatched. Germline CDR1 reads SEHNR; CDR2 reads FQNEAQ (reference sequence). This CDR3 spans 15 amino acids. Here the CDR3 DNA reads TGTGCCAGCAGCTCGGGTAGCCAGGGGGCCTACGAGCAGTACTTC. Its translation is CASSSGSQGAYEQYF.

This clonotype came up a few times. The J gene is TRBJ2-7, the V gene TRBV5-1; no clear D gene. V lost 0 bases and J 0 bases, leaving 7 bases between the germline ends. The CDR3 is 14 residues long. In germline, CDR1 is SGHRS, CDR2 YFSETQ. CDR3: CASSLVWGSYEQYF. DNA of the CDR3: TGCGCCAGCAGCTTGGTTTGGGGCTCCTACGAGCAGTACTTC.

This clonotype appeared many times. The genes are TRBV7-2 and TRBJ2-5; D is uncertain. Trimming took off 1 base at V and 4 bases at J, with 10 bases between the two ends. Germline CDR1 SGHTA, CDR2 FQGNSA. This CDR3 is 14 amino acids long. CDR3 sequence (DNA): TGTGCCAGCAGCTTAGATACTACCTCAGAGACCCAGTACTTC. Protein: CASSLDTTSETQYF.

This clonotype came up many times. The chain uses TRBV5-5 and TRBJ2-7; tentatively, D is TRBD1 (6 bases). With 0 bases removed from V and 5 bases from J, the gap between germline ends came to 12 bases. Germline CDR1 and CDR2: SGHKS and YYEKEE (reference sequence). CDR3 length: 14 amino acids. The CDR3 reads CASSLGARGNEQYF. Here the CDR3 DNA reads TGTGCCAGCAGCTTGGGGGCCAGGGGAAACGAGCAGTACTTC.

This clonotype was seen only a few times. The chain has TRBV20-1 and TRBJ2-5, with 10 bases that match TRBD2. The CDR3 has 15 amino acids. V was pared by 4 bases and J by 1 base, with 6 bases of the junction left unmatched. Germline V gives CDR1 DFQATT, CDR2 SNEGSKA (reference sequence). The CDR3 spells CSANTGTSVQETQYF. The DNA of the CDR3 is TGCAGTGCTAATACCGGGACTAGCGTCCAAGAGACCCAGTACTTC.

This clonotype was recorded a few times. The J gene is TRBJ1-1, the V gene TRBV6-2 or TRBV6-3; 12 nucleotides match TRBD1. Germline-derived CDR1 and CDR2 are MNHEY and SVGEGT. CDR3 size: 16 residues. J lost 4 bases, V lost 2 bases, and 5 bases had no gene match. The CDR3 protein is CASSYPRDRGLTEAFF. The CDR3 nucleotides are TGTGCCAGCAGTTACCCCCGGGACAGGGGGCTCACTGAAGCTTTCTTT.

This clonotype was recorded a few times. This chain joins TRBV7-9 and TRBJ2-2; a possible D gene is TRBD2 (6 bases). The CDR3 extends over 15 amino acids. V shed 4 bases and J shed 4 bases, with 13 bases lying between them. The germline gives CDR1 SEHNR, CDR2 FQNEAQ (reference sequence). Written as DNA, the CDR3 is TGTGCCAGCAGCTCGACTCGGGACTCCACCGGGGAGCTGTTTTTT. It is translated as CASSSTRDSTGELFF.

The rearrangement links TRBV11-2 to TRBJ2-7; tentatively, D is TRBD2 (5 bases). CDR1 is SGHAT, CDR2 FQNNGV, per germline. The CDR3 spans 13 residues. Trimming stripped 0 bases from V and 6 bases from J, with 9 bases between. The CDR3 nucleotides are TGTGCCAGCAGCTTAGAATACGGGGTCGAGCAGTACTTC. It encodes CASSLEYGVEQYF. The whole variable domain, remainder taken from reference TRBV11-2 and TRBJ2-7, is EAGVAQSPRYKIIEKRQSVAFWCNPISGHATLYWYQQILGQGPKLLIQFQNNGVVDDSQLPKDRFSAERLKGVDSTLKIQPAKLEDSAVYLCASSLEYGVEQYFGPGTRLTVT.

There are a few counts of this clonotype. The rearrangement joins TRBV19 to TRBJ2-3; D ambiguous. The CDR3 runs 15 residues. Germline loops: CDR1 LNHDA, CDR2 SQIVND (reference sequence). Trimming cost V 0 bases and J 0 bases, with 7 bases left between them. The CDR3 bases are TGTGCCAGTAGTATAGAGGCGGATAGCACAGATACGCAGTATTTT. Encoded protein: CASSIEADSTDTQYF.